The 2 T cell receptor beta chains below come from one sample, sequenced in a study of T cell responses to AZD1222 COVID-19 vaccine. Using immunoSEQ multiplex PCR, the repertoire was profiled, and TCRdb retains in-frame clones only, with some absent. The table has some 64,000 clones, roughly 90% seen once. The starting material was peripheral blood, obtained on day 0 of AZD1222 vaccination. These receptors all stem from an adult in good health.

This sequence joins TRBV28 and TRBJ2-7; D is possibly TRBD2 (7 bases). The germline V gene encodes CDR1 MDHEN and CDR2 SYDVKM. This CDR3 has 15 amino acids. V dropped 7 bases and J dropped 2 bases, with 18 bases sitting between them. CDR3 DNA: TGTGCCAGCACTCTCGGAGGGGGGGGAACCTACGAGCAGTACTTC. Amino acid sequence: CASTLGGGGTYEQYF. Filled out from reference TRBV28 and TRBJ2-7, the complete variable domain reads DVKVTQSSRYLVKRTGEKVFLECVQDMDHENMFWYRQDPGLGLRLIYFSYDVKMKEKGDIPEGYSVSREKKERFSLILESASTNQTSMYLCASTLGGGGTYEQYFGPGTRLTVT.

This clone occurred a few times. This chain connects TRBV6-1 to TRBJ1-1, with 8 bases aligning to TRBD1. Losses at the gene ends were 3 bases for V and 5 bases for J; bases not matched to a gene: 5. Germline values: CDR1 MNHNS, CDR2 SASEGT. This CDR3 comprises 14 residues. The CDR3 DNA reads TGTGCCAGCAGTGAGACAGGGGAGGTTACTGAAGCTTTCTTT. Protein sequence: CASSETGEVTEAFF.